This T cell receptor (beta chain) was captured by sequencing in a study of T cells after yellow fever vaccination. With V trimmed by 5 bases and J by 5 bases, 3 bases remained unmatched. The CDR3 covers 13 residues. The germline V gene encodes CDR1 DFQATT and CDR2 SNEGSKA (reference sequence). The sample holds a few counts of this clonotype. A single record per CDR3 protein comes from TCRdb applying MiXCR to the 5' RACE reads. The sample shows about 340,000 distinct CDR3 sequences, 12% of them seen only once. This clonotype was obtained from a man aged 18 to 30 who received the YFV17D yellow fever vaccine. Specimen: CD4+ T cells sorted from PBMCs, collected 15 days after the yellow fever booster vaccination. The gene calls are TRBV20-1 and TRBJ2-5; 12 bases align to TRBD2. Here the CDR3 reads CSAASGGAETQYF. CDR3 DNA sequence: TGCAGTGCTGCTAGCGGGGGGGCGGAGACCCAGTACTTC.